The rows below give T cell receptor beta chains drawn from one sample of a study of shared clonotypes between healthy human individuals. The table came from immunoSEQ multiplex PCR; TCRdb's copy has only in-frame clones and leaves some out. The sample consists of 950,000 to 1,300,000 clones, around 76% of them appearing once. Sequencing was performed on memory CD4+ T cells sorted from blood. All receptors derive from a man between 18 and 29 years old in good health. CDR3s include the opening cysteine and the closing phenylalanine or tryptophan. D genes are given only for firm matches. Size is omitted from some rows. Given values are once, few, many or a class for expanded clones.

v_gene: TRBV6-1
d_gene: -
j_gene: TRBJ1-6
abundance: few
CDR3aa: CASSEAYTGNSPLHF
CDR3nt: TGTGCCAGCAGTGAAGCGTATACAGGGAATTCACCCCTCCACTTT

v_gene: TRBV5-1
d_gene: -
j_gene: TRBJ2-5
abundance: -
CDR3aa: CASSLVDNQETQYF
CDR3nt: TGCGCCAGCAGCTTGGTCGACAACCAAGAGACCCAGTACTTC

v_gene: TRBV30
d_gene: -
j_gene: TRBJ2-7
abundance: -
CDR3aa: CAWSRGYEQYF
CDR3nt: TGTGCCTGGAGCCGGGGCTACGAGCAGTACTTC

v_gene: TRBV2
d_gene: TRBD2
j_gene: TRBJ2-7
abundance: -
CDR3aa: CARRPSGSSYEQYF
CDR3nt: TGTGCCCGACGACCTAGCGGGAGTTCCTACGAGCAGTACTTC

v_gene: TRBV5-1
d_gene: TRBD1
j_gene: TRBJ2-7
abundance: -
CDR3aa: CASSVGPGQGYEQYF
CDR3nt: TGCGCCAGCAGCGTCGGTCCGGGACAGGGTTACGAGCAGTACTTC

v_gene: TRBV7-6
d_gene: TRBD1
j_gene: TRBJ2-3
abundance: few
CDR3aa: CASSLRDSGDTQYF
CDR3nt: TGTGCCAGCAGCTTACGGGACAGTGGAGATACGCAGTATTTT

v_gene: TRBV7-3
d_gene: -
j_gene: TRBJ2-3
abundance: -
CDR3aa: CASSPGASPTDTQYF
CDR3nt: TGTGCCAGCAGCCCCGGCGCCAGCCCCACAGATACGCAGTATTTT

v_gene: TRBV7-2
d_gene: TRBD1
j_gene: TRBJ1-2
abundance: many
CDR3aa: CASSQTGGRGYTF
CDR3nt: TGTGCCAGCAGCCAAACAGGGGGCCGGGGCTACACCTTC

v_gene: TRBV5-1
d_gene: -
j_gene: TRBJ2-2
abundance: -
CDR3aa: CASSGGGANTGELFF
CDR3nt: TGCGCCAGCAGCGGCGGAGGGGCGAACACCGGGGAGCTGTTTTTT

v_gene: TRBV12-2
d_gene: -
j_gene: TRBJ2-7
abundance: -
CDR3aa: CASRTNSYEQYF
CDR3nt: TGTGCAAGTCGCACCAACAGCTACGAGCAGTACTTC

v_gene: TRBV10-3
d_gene: -
j_gene: TRBJ1-1
abundance: few
CDR3aa: CAISQGPNTEAFF
CDR3nt: TGTGCCATCAGCCAAGGCCCGAACACTGAAGCTTTCTTT

v_gene: TRBV11-3
d_gene: TRBD1
j_gene: TRBJ2-3
abundance: -
CDR3aa: CASSSVEQGNTQYF
CDR3nt: TGTGCCAGCAGCTCCGTTGAACAGGGGAATACGCAGTATTTT

v_gene: TRBV6-6
d_gene: TRBD1
j_gene: TRBJ2-7
abundance: few
CDR3aa: CASSTADRENEQYF
CDR3nt: TGTGCCAGCAGTACCGCCGACAGGGAAAACGAGCAGTACTTC

v_gene: TRBV6-5
d_gene: -
j_gene: TRBJ2-2
abundance: -
CDR3aa: CASSYSTQRELFF
CDR3nt: TGTGCCAGCAGTTACTCGACACAGCGGGAGCTGTTTTTT

v_gene: TRBV5-4
d_gene: TRBD1
j_gene: TRBJ2-1
abundance: -
CDR3aa: CASSLGGTGKGNEQFF
CDR3nt: TGTGCCAGCAGCTTGGGCGGGACAGGGAAGGGCAATGAGCAGTTCTTC

v_gene: TRBV6-6
d_gene: TRBD1
j_gene: TRBJ1-5
abundance: -
CDR3aa: CASSPRGGPNQPQHF
CDR3nt: TGTGCCAGCAGCCCCAGGGGGGGGCCCAATCAGCCCCAGCATTTT

v_gene: TRBV19
d_gene: -
j_gene: TRBJ2-1
abundance: few
CDR3aa: CASSAYRPYNEQFF
CDR3nt: TGTGCCAGTAGCGCTTACCGGCCCTACAATGAGCAGTTCTTC

v_gene: TRBV6-4
d_gene: -
j_gene: TRBJ2-2
abundance: few
CDR3aa: CASKDRSLGTGELFF
CDR3nt: TGTGCCAGCAAAGACAGGTCCCTGGGAACCGGGGAGCTGTTTTTT

v_gene: TRBV6-5
d_gene: -
j_gene: TRBJ2-7
abundance: once
CDR3aa: CASSYSSQGRNEQYF
CDR3nt: TGTGCCAGCAGTTACTCGAGCCAGGGGCGAAACGAGCAGTACTTC

v_gene: TRBV28
d_gene: TRBD1
j_gene: TRBJ1-2
abundance: once
CDR3aa: CASSWGDRYYGYTF
CDR3nt: TGTGCCAGCAGTTGGGGGGACAGGTACTATGGCTACACCTTC